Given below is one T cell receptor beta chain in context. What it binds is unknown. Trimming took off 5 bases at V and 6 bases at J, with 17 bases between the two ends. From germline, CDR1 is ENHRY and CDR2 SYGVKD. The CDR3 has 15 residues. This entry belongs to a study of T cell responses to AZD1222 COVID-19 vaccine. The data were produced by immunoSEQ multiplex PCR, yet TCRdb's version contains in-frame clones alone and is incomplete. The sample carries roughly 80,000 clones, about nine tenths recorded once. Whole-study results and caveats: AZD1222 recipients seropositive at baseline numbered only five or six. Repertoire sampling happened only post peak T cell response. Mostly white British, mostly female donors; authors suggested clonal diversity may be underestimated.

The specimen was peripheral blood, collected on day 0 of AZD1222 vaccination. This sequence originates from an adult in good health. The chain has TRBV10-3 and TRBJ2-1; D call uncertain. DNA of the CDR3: TGTGCCATCAGTACAGACTCCCCGGGCCGCAATGAGCAGTTCTTC. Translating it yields CAISTDSPGRNEQFF.